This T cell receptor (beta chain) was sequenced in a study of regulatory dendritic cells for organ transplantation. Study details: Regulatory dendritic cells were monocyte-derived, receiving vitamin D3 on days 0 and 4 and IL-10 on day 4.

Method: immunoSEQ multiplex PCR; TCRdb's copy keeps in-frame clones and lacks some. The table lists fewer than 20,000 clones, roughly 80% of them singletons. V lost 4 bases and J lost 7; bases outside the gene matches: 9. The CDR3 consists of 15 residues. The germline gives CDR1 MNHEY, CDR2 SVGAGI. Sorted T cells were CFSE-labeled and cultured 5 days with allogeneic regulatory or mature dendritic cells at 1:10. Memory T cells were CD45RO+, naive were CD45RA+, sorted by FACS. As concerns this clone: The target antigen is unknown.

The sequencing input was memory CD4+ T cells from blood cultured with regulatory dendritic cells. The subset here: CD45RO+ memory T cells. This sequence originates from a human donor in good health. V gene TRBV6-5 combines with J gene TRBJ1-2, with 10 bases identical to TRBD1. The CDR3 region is CASSSQTGGGGGYTF. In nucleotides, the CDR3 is TGTGCCAGCAGTTCGCAGACAGGGGGCGGGGGTGGCTACACCTTC.